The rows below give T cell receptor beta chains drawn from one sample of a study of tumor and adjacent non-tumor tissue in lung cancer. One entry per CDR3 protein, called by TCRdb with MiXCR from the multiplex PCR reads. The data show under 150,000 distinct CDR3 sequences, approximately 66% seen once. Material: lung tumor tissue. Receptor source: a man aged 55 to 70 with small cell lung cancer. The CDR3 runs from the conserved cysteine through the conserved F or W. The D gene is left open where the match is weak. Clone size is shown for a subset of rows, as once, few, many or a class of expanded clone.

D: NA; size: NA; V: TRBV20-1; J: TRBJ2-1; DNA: TGCAGTGCTAACCGTAGAGGCGATGAGCAGTTCTTC; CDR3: CSANRRGDEQFF
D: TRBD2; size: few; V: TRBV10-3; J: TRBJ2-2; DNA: TGTGCCATCACCGGGACTACCTTAAATGGACCCGGGGAGCTGTTTTTT; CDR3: CAITGTTLNGPGELFF
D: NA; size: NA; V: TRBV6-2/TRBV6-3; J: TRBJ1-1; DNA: TGTGCCAGCAGTTACGATAGGGAGCTTTTAGTGGACGTGAACACTCAAGTTTTCTTT; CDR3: CASSYDRELLVDVNTQVFF
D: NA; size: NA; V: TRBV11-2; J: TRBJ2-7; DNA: TGTGCCAGCAGCTCAACGGCTGGGTACGAGCAGTACTTC; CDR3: CASSSTAGYEQYF
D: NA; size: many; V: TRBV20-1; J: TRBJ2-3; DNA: TGCAGTGCGGCGGATGTCACAGATACGCAGTATTTT; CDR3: CSAADVTDTQYF
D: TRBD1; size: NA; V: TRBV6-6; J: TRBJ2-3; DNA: TGTACCAGCAGTTTCACAGGGGGAGGCAAAGATACGCAGTATTTT; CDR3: CTSSFTGGGKDTQYF
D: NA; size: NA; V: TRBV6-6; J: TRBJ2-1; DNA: TGTGCCAGCAGTCTCCCGGGACAACGCGCCGCTGGCAATGAGCAGTTCTTC; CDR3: CASSLPGQRAAGNEQFF
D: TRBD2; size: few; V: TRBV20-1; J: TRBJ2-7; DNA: TGCAGTGCTAGTGGCGGACTAGCGATCGAGCAGTACTTC; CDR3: CSASGGLAIEQYF
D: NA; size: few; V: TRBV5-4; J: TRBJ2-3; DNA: TGTGCCAGCAGCTTGGCCGAGGGCCTTCTAGATACGCAGTATTTT; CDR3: CASSLAEGLLDTQYF
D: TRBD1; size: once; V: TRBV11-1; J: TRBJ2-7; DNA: TGTGTCAGCAGCGGACAGGGGCACGAGCATTACTTC; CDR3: CVSSGQGHEHYF
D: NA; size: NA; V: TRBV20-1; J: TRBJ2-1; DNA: TGCAGTGCTAGAGAAGAGGGCCCACTAAACGAGCAATTCTTC; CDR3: CSAREEGPLNEQFF
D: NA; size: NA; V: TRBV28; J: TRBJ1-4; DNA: TGTGCCACCCACGGGACGGTAAATGAAAAACTGTTTTTT; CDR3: CATHGTVNEKLFF
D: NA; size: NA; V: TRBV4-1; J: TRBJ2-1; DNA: TGCGCCAGCAGCCAAGTTAGTAGGTACAATGAGCAGTTCTTC; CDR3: CASSQVSRYNEQFF
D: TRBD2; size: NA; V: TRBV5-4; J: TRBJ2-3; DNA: TGTGCCAGCAGCTTGGATTCGGCTAGCGGGAGTCCGCAGTATTTT; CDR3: CASSLDSASGSPQYF
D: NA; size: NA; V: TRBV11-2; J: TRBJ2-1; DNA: TGTACCAGCAGCCACCTCGTAGGGGGAGGGAGGGGCCATGAGCAGTTCTTC; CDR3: CTSSHLVGGGRGHEQFF
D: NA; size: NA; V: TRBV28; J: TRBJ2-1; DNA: TGTACCAGCAGGTCGGTGGTAGGGAACCCCTACAATGAGCAGTTCTTC; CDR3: CTSRSVVGNPYNEQFF
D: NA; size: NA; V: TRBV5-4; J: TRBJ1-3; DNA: TGTGTCAGCAGCGTGGACAGCCTCTCTGGAAACACCATATATTTT; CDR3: CVSSVDSLSGNTIYF
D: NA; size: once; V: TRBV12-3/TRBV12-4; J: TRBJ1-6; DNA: TGTGCCAGCAGCCGGGTGTCGGGCAATTCACCCCTCCACTTT; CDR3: CASSRVSGNSPLHF
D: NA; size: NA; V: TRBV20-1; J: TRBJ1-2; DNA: TGCAGTGCTAGAGATCTTACACCGACCTTATATGGCTACACCTTC; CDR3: CSARDLTPTLYGYTF
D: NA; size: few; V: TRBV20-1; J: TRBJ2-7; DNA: TGCAGTGTCGGGGAAAGAGGGGCAAGCGAGCAGTACTTC; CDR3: CSVGERGASEQYF
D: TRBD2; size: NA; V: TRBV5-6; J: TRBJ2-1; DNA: TGTGCCAACAGCCTAGCGGGTGGAGGACGTAATGAGCAGTTCTTC; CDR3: CANSLAGGGRNEQFF
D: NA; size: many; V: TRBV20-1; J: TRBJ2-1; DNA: TGCAGTGCAGTGACTAGTCACTCCTATGAGCAGTTCTTC; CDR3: CSAVTSHSYEQFF
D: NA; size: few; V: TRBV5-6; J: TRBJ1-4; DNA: TGTGCCAGCAGCTTGTTCACCGGGACATCGGATAATGAAAAACTGTTTTTT; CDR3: CASSLFTGTSDNEKLFF
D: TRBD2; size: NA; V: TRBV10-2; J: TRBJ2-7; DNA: TGCGCCAGCATAGGACTAGTCTCCTACGAGCAGTACTTC; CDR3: CASIGLVSYEQYF
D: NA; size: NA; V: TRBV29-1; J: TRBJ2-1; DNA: TGCAACGGGACGGTTTACCGATCCAATGAGCAGTTCTTC; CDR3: CNGTVYRSNEQFF